A selection of T cell receptor beta chains follows, all from one sample in a study of post-analysis software for immune sequencing data. TCRdb reprocessed the PCR reads with MiXCR, giving one entry per CDR3 protein. This table has 740,000 or so distinct CDR3 sequences, about 53% appearing once. Material: blood. The receptors derive from a girl between 10 and 17 years old with multiple sclerosis. The CDR3 runs from the conserved cysteine through the conserved F or W. D genes are given only for firm matches. Rows may omit the clone size; those that give it use once, few, many or a size class.

j_gene: TRBJ2-1
abundance: few
v_gene: TRBV7-2
d_gene: -
CDR3nt: TGTGCCAGCAGCTTTATCGCGGGGAGCACCTCGAATGAGCAGTTCTTC
CDR3aa: CASSFIAGSTSNEQFF

j_gene: TRBJ1-2
abundance: -
v_gene: TRBV29-1
d_gene: TRBD1
CDR3nt: TGCAGCGTTGGAGATAGGCGACAGGGGAGCTATGGCTACACCTTC
CDR3aa: CSVGDRRQGSYGYTF

j_gene: TRBJ2-4
abundance: -
v_gene: TRBV6-5
d_gene: TRBD2
CDR3nt: TGTGCCAGCAGTCACACTAGCGGGAGGGTTGATGAGCAGTACTTC
CDR3aa: CASSHTSGRVDEQYF

j_gene: TRBJ2-3
abundance: few
v_gene: TRBV7-8
d_gene: TRBD2
CDR3nt: TGTGCCAGCAGGGAGCGGGGGCTCACAGATACGCAGTATTTT
CDR3aa: CASRERGLTDTQYF

j_gene: TRBJ2-7
abundance: few
v_gene: TRBV6-5
d_gene: -
CDR3nt: TGTGCCAGCAGTAAATACGTATCCTACGAGCAGTACTTC
CDR3aa: CASSKYVSYEQYF

j_gene: TRBJ2-1
abundance: -
v_gene: TRBV3-1
d_gene: TRBD2
CDR3nt: TGTGCCAGCAGCCAAGCGGGACTAGCGGGAGGGCCAAAGTTCTTC
CDR3aa: CASSQAGLAGGPKFF

j_gene: TRBJ1-5
abundance: -
v_gene: TRBV20-1
d_gene: TRBD1
CDR3nt: TGCAGTGCCAGATCGGGACAGGGATATCAGCCCCAGCATTTT
CDR3aa: CSARSGQGYQPQHF

j_gene: TRBJ2-7
abundance: many
v_gene: TRBV6-2/TRBV6-3
d_gene: -
CDR3nt: TGTGCCAGCAGTAAAACCGTCTACGAGCAGTACTTC
CDR3aa: CASSKTVYEQYF

j_gene: TRBJ2-1
abundance: -
v_gene: TRBV20-1
d_gene: TRBD1
CDR3nt: TGCAGTGCTAGAGAGTCGGGACAGTTCTACAATGAGCAGTTCTTC
CDR3aa: CSARESGQFYNEQFF

j_gene: TRBJ2-3
abundance: -
v_gene: TRBV5-1
d_gene: -
CDR3nt: TGCGCCAGCAGCTTGGACAGGGCCCCAGATACGCAGTATTTT
CDR3aa: CASSLDRAPDTQYF

j_gene: TRBJ2-7
abundance: few
v_gene: TRBV29-1
d_gene: TRBD2
CDR3nt: TGCAGCGTTTCGAGCGGGGGTTCCTACGAGCAGTACTTC
CDR3aa: CSVSSGGSYEQYF

j_gene: TRBJ2-4
abundance: -
v_gene: TRBV29-1
d_gene: -
CDR3nt: TGCAGCGTTGATCAGGGTGGCATTCAGTACTTC
CDR3aa: CSVDQGGIQYF

j_gene: TRBJ2-5
abundance: once
v_gene: TRBV7-9
d_gene: -
CDR3nt: TGTGCCAGCAGCTTGGAGGACCACCGTCAAGAGACCCAGTACTTC
CDR3aa: CASSLEDHRQETQYF

j_gene: TRBJ2-5
abundance: -
v_gene: TRBV12-3/TRBV12-4
d_gene: TRBD2
CDR3nt: TGTGCCAGCAGTTTAGCTCTAGCGGGGGGGCGCGGAGAGACCCAGTACTTC
CDR3aa: CASSLALAGGRGETQYF

j_gene: TRBJ2-7
abundance: few
v_gene: TRBV24-1
d_gene: -
CDR3nt: TGTGCCCCACTGAGGGCTTACGGGAGCGGCTCCTACGAGCAGTACTTC
CDR3aa: CAPLRAYGSGSYEQYF

j_gene: TRBJ2-7
abundance: few
v_gene: TRBV11-2
d_gene: -
CDR3nt: TGTGCCAGCAGCTTAGACCCGGTCCCCTACGAGCAGTACTTC
CDR3aa: CASSLDPVPYEQYF

j_gene: TRBJ2-7
abundance: -
v_gene: TRBV2
d_gene: -
CDR3nt: TGTGCCAGCAGTGAGGTCTTGGGCTACGAGCAGTACTTC
CDR3aa: CASSEVLGYEQYF

j_gene: TRBJ2-7
abundance: -
v_gene: TRBV7-9
d_gene: -
CDR3nt: TGTGCCAGCAGCGAAAGGACCCCCGGCGAGCAGTACTTC
CDR3aa: CASSERTPGEQYF

j_gene: TRBJ2-5
abundance: few
v_gene: TRBV5-1
d_gene: TRBD2
CDR3nt: TGCGCCAGCAGCTTGTGGCTAGCGGGTACCCAAGAGACCCAGTACTTC
CDR3aa: CASSLWLAGTQETQYF